The rows below give T cell receptor beta chains drawn from one sample of a study of blood T cell repertoires in COVID-19. Here immunoSEQ multiplex PCR was the method, and the copy in TCRdb shows in-frame clones only, minus some. Of about 70,000 clones in the sample, roughly 84% were seen once. The sample comprised peripheral blood. These receptors came from a woman younger than 30 with acute or convalescent COVID-19. The CDR3 runs from the conserved cysteine through the conserved F or W. The D gene is left open where the match is weak.

V	J	D	DNA	CDR3
TRBV7-2	TRBJ2-3	.	TGTGCCAGCAGCCCGACTTATTTAAACACAGATACGCAGTATTTT	CASSPTYLNTDTQYF
TRBV5-1	TRBJ2-7	TRBD1	TGCGCCAGCAGCTTGGCCCCCGGGACAGGGGTGTCCTACGAGCAGTACTTC	CASSLAPGTGVSYEQYF
TRBV5-4	TRBJ2-7	TRBD2	TGTGCCAGCAGCCAGACTTCCTTTGGGCGGGAGAACGAGCAGTACTTC	CASSQTSFGRENEQYF
TRBV7-9	TRBJ1-3	.	TGTGCCAGCAGCTTAGACCGGCAGGGCTCTGGAAACACCATATATTTT	CASSLDRQGSGNTIYF
TRBV28	TRBJ2-3	TRBD1	TGTGCCAGCAGTATGACAGGGAAAGATACGCAGTATTTT	CASSMTGKDTQYF
TRBV28	TRBJ1-1	.	TGTGCCAGCAGCTCCCGGCGGGCTGAAGCTTTCTTT	CASSSRRAEAFF
TRBV28	TRBJ2-1	.	TGTGCCAGCAGAACGGGCGGGAACTACAATGAGCAGTTCTTC	CASRTGGNYNEQFF
TRBV5-1	TRBJ2-6	.	TGCGCCAGCAGCTCCGCCAGCTCTGGGGCCAACGTCCTGACTTTC	CASSSASSGANVLTF
TRBV7-2	TRBJ2-7	.	TGTGCCAGCAGCTTAGACGGGGGGCGTTTCTACGAGCAGTACTTC	CASSLDGGRFYEQYF
TRBV6-6	TRBJ2-2	.	TGTGCCAGCAGTTACGGGGGGAGTGTCACCGGGGAGCTGTTTTTT	CASSYGGSVTGELFF
TRBV14	TRBJ2-1	TRBD1	TGTGCCAGCCAAGACAGGGGGTCTTACAATGAGCAGTTCTTC	CASQDRGSYNEQFF
TRBV27	TRBJ2-7	TRBD1	TGTGCCAGCAGCCGGGACAGTTCCTACGAGCAGTACTTC	CASSRDSSYEQYF
TRBV9	TRBJ2-2	.	TGTGCCAGCTCACAGAAAACCACGGGGTTCGACACCGGGGAGCTGTTTTTT	CASSQKTTGFDTGELFF
TRBV7-8	TRBJ1-2	.	TGTGCCAGCAGCGATCAGATAAACTATGGCTACACCTTC	CASSDQINYGYTF
TRBV28	TRBJ2-7	.	TGTGCCAGCAGTTCGCAGGGGCCCAAAAATCCCTACGAGCAGTACTTC	CASSSQGPKNPYEQYF